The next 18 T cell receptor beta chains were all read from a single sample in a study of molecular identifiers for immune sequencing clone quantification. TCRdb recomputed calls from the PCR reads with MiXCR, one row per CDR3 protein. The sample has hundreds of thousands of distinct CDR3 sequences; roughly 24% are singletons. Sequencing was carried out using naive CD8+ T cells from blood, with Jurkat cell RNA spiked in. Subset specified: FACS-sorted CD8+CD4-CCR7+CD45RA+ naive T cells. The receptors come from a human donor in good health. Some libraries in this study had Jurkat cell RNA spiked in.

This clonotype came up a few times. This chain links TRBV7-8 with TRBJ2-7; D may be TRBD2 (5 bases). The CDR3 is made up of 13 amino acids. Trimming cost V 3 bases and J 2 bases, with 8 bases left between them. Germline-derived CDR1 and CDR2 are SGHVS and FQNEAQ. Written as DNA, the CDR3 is TGTGCCAGCAGCTTCGGGAACCCCTACGAGCAGTACTTC. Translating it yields CASSFGNPYEQYF.

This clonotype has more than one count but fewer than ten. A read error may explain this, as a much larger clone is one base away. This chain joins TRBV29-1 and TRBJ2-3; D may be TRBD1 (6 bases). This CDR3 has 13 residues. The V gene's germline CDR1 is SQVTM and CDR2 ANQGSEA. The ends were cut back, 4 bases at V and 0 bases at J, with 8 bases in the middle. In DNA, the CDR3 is TGCAGCGTTGTAGGACAGAGCACAGATACGCAGTATTTT. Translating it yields CSVVGQSTDTQYF.

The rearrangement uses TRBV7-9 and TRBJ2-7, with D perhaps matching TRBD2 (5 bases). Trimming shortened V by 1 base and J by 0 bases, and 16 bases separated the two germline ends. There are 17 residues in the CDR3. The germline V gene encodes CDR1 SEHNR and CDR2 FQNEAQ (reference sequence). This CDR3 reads CASSLEAGGPSSYEQYF. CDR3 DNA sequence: TGTGCCAGCAGCTTAGAGGCGGGCGGGCCTAGCTCCTACGAGCAGTACTTC. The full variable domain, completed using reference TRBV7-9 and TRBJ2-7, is DTGVSQNPRHKITKRGQNVTFRCDPISEHNRLYWYRQTLGQGPEFLTYFQNEAQLEKSRLLSDRFSAERPKGSFSTLEIQRTEQGDSAMYLCASSLEAGGPSSYEQYFGPGTRLTVT.

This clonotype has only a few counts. DNA for the CDR3: TGCGCCAGCAGCCAAGATCATGGGGTAAAAGGCTATGGCTACACCTTC. Protein sequence: CASSQDHGVKGYGYTF. J is TRBJ1-2 and V is TRBV4-3; D remains ambiguous. In germline, CDR1 is LGHNA, CDR2 YSLEER. This CDR3 has 16 residues. The V gene lost 0 bases and the J gene lost 4 bases, with 15 bases spanning the gap.

CDR3 residues: CASSQEKGWYEQYF. The CDR3 nucleotides read TGCGCCAGCAGCCAAGAAAAGGGTTGGTACGAGCAGTACTTC. The V call is TRBV4-1, the J call TRBJ2-7; D call uncertain. Germline CDR1 and CDR2: MGHRA and YSYEKL. CDR3 size: 14 residues. V was shortened by 0 bases and J by 4 bases, with 10 bases between the two germline ends.

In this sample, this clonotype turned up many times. In nucleotides, the CDR3 is TGTGCCAGCAGCTTGGCCGGTATGTTTGAGGGCCTGGGCTACACCTTC. Protein sequence: CASSLAGMFEGLGYTF. This chain connects TRBV5-5 to TRBJ1-2, with D hard to call. CDR3 length: 16 amino acids. Germline-derived CDR1 and CDR2 are SGHKS and YYEKEE (reference sequence). The ends were cut back, 0 bases at V and 8 bases at J, with 20 bases in the middle.

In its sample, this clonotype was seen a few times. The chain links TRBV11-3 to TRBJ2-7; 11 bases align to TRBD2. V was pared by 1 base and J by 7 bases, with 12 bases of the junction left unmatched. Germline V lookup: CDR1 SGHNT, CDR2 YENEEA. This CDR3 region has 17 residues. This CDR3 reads CASSLAPLAGEVEEQYF. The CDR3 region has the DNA TGTGCCAGCAGCTTAGCCCCACTAGCGGGAGAGGTTGAAGAGCAGTACTTC. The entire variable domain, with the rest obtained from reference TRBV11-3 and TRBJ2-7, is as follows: EAGVVQSPRYKIIEKKQPVAFWCNPISGHNTLYWYLQNLGQGPELLIRYENEEAVDDSQLPKDRFSAERLKGVDSTLKIQPAELGDSAVYLCASSLAPLAGEVEEQYFGPGTRLTVT.

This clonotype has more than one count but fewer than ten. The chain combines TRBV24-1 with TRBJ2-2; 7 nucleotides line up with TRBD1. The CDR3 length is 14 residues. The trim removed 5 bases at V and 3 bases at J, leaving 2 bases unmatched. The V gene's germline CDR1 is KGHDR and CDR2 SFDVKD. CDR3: CATSGDSYTGELFF. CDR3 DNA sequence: TGTGCCACCAGTGGGGACAGTTACACCGGGGAGCTGTTTTTT.

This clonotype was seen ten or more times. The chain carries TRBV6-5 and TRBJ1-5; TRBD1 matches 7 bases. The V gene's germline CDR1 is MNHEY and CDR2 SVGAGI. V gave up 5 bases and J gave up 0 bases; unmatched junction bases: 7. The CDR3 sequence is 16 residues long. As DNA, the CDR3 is TGTGCCAGCAGTATGACAGGGATTTATAGCAATCAGCCCCAGCATTTT. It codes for CASSMTGIYSNQPQHF.

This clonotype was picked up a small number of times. The DNA for the CDR3 is TGTGCCAGCAGCGGTGGACTAGCGGGAGAGAACACCGGGGAGCTGTTTTTT. It is translated as CASSGGLAGENTGELFF. The rearrangement links TRBV9 to TRBJ2-2, with 13 positions matching TRBD2. This CDR3 region has 17 residues. The junction had 3 bases not matched to a gene; V was cut back by 3 bases and J by 1 base. The germline gives CDR1 SGDLS, CDR2 YYNGEE. Filled out from reference TRBV9 and TRBJ2-2, the complete variable domain reads DSGVTQTPKHLITATGQRVTLRCSPRSGDLSVYWYQQSLDQGLQFLIQYYNGEERAKGNILERFSAQQFPDLHSELNLSSLELGDSALYFCASSGGLAGENTGELFFGEGSRLTVL.

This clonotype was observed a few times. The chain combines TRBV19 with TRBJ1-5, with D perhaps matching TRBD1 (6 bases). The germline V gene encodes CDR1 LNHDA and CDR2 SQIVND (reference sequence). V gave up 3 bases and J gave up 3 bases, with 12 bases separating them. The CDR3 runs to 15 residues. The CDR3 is CASSIWAGANQPQHF. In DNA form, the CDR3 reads TGTGCCAGTAGTATTTGGGCGGGGGCCAATCAGCCCCAGCATTTT.

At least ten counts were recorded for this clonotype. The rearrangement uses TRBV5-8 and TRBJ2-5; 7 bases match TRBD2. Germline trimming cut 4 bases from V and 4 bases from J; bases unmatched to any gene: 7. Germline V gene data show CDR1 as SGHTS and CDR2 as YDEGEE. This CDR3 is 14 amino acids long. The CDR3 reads CASSRAGLIETQYF. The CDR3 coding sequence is TGTGCCAGCAGCCGAGCGGGGTTGATAGAGACCCAGTACTTC.

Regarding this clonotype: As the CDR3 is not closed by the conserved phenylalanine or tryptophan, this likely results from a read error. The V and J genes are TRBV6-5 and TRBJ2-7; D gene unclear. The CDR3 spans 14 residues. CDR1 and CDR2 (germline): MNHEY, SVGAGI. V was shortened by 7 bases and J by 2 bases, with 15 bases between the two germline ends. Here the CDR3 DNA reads TGTGCCAGCAACCCTAGGAGCGCCGCCTACGAGCAGTACCTC. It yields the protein CASNPRSAAYEQYL.

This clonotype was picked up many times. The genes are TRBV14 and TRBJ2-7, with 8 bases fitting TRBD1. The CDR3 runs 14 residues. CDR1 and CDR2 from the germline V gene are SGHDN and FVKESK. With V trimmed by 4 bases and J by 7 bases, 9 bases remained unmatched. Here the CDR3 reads CASSPWQGAKEQYF. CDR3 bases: TGTGCCAGCAGCCCCTGGCAGGGGGCCAAAGAGCAGTACTTC.

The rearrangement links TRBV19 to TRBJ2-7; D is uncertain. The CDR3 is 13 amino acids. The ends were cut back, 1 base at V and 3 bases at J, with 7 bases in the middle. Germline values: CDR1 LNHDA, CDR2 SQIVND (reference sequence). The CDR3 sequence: CASSIGPDYEQYF. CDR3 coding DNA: TGTGCCAGTAGTATAGGTCCGGACTACGAGCAGTACTTC.

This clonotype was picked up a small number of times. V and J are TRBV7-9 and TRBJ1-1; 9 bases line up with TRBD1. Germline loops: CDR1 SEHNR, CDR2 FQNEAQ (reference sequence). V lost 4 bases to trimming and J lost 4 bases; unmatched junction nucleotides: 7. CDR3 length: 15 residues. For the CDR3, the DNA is TGTGCCAGCAGCTCCCCACAGGGGGCTAGCACTGAAGCTTTCTTT. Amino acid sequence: CASSSPQGASTEAFF.

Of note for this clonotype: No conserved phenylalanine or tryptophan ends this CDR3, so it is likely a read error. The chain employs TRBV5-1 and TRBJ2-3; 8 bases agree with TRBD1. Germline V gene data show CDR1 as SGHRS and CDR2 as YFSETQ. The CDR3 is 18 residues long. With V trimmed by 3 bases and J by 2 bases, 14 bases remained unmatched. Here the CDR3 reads CASSYYPGTGQNTDTQYC. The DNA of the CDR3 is TGCGCCAGCAGCTACTACCCCGGGACAGGCCAAAACACAGATACGCAGTATTGT.

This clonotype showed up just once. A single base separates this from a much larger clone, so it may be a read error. DNA for the CDR3: TGTGCCAGCAGCCAAGACCCAGGCGTGGGTCAGCCCCAGCAATTT. Its translation is CASSQDPGVGQPQQF. V is TRBV4-2 and J is TRBJ1-5, with D hard to call. The CDR3 covers 15 residues. Germline V CDR1 and CDR2: LGHNA, YNFKEQ.